One T cell receptor beta chain is described in this entry. V lost 7 bases and J 2 bases, leaving 14 bases between the germline ends. The CDR3 extends over 14 amino acids. CDR1 MNHNY and CDR2 SVGAGI come from the germline V gene (reference sequence). This sample was taken from a study of T cells after somatic rescue of genetic block. Assay used: immunoSEQ multiplex PCR; TCRdb lists only in-frame clones, some missing. The repertoire includes under 150,000 clones, just over 90% of them detected once, and roughly 1.5% sits in the top ten. The sequence derives from a woman aged 18 to 35. The rearrangement uses TRBV6-6 and TRBJ1-1; D remains unclear. The sample comprised peripheral blood mononuclear cells (PBMCs). In DNA form, the CDR3 reads TGTGCCAGCATAGGCGTCACAACTAACACTGAAGCTTTCTTT. Translated, it gives CASIGVTTNTEAFF.